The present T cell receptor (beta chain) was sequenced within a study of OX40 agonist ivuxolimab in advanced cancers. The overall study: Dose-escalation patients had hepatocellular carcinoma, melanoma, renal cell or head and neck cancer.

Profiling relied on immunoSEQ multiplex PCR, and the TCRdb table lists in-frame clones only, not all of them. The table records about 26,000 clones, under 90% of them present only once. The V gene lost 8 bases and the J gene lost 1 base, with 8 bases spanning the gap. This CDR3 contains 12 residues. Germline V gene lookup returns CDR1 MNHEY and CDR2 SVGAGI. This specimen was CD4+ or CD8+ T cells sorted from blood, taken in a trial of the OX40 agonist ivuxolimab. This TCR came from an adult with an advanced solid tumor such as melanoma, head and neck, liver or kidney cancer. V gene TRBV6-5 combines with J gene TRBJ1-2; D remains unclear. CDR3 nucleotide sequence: TGTGCCAGCGGCGATGATAACTATGGCTACACCTTC. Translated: CASGDDNYGYTF.